This T cell receptor (beta chain) comes out of a study of CD8 T cells in ankylosing spondylitis. General study results and limits: Matched synovial fluid from ankylosing spondylitis patients was reported to be enriched for disease-linked clones. What appeared characteristic of ankylosing spondylitis blood was a TCR beta motif of fewer than ten highly homologous variants.

About this clonotype: Its target is not known.

CDR1 and CDR2 (germline): SEHNR, FQNEAQ (reference sequence). Trimming took off 1 base at V and 2 bases at J, with 9 bases between the two ends. This CDR3 contains 16 residues. For TCR beta, libraries came from quantitative 5'-RACE with molecular barcodes. MiXCR, applied by TCRdb to the 5' RACE reads, yields one record per CDR3 protein. Of about 700,000 distinct CDR3 sequences detected, over 15% appear once; the ten largest clones hold 15% to 20%. This chain links TRBV7-9 with TRBJ2-6; D ambiguous. The sequencing input was blood, either unsorted or a sorted T cell fraction (not recorded which). The TCR originated in a male donor with ankylosing spondylitis. The CDR3 is CASSLVLVPGANVLTF. In DNA, the CDR3 is TGTGCCAGCAGCTTAGTTTTGGTCCCTGGGGCCAACGTCCTGACTTTC.